This T cell receptor (beta chain) was retrieved from a study of blood T cell repertoires in COVID-19. As for the study in general: COVID-19 samples collected from the United States, Italy and Spain covered acute and convalescent phases. PBMCs, B-cell-depleted T cells, or T cells provided the cDNA or gDNA that made up the material.

In the original processing: Amplification of reference gene primers provided the estimated nucleated cell counts. Clones were sequenced by immunoSEQ multiplex PCR, and TCRdb holds only the in-frame ones, with some missing. Clone size and the V and J calls come from that table; the DNA yielded D and trimming. The profile shows 43,000 or so clones, about nine tenths of them singletons. This CDR3 spans 16 amino acids. The V and J ends lost 0 bases and 4 bases, in that order; junction bases with no gene match: 7. The germline V gene encodes CDR1 SGHDT and CDR2 YYEEEE. This rearrangement joins TRBV5-6 to TRBJ2-5, with TRBD1 matching 9 bases. The origin of this receptor is a woman of 80 years or more with active COVID-19. Specimen: peripheral blood. This chain's CDR3 is CASSLGTGVQGETQYF. The CDR3 DNA reads TGTGCCAGCAGCTTGGGGACAGGGGTTCAGGGAGAGACCCAGTACTTC.